A selection of T cell receptor beta chains follows, all from one sample in a study of identical twins. TCRdb redid the calling of the 5' RACE reads with MiXCR, one entry per CDR3 protein. Here the sample spans 450,000 or so distinct CDR3 sequences, around a sixth being singletons. Material: naive T cells sorted from blood. These receptors all stem from a man in his fifties or sixties in good health. The CDR3 runs from the conserved cysteine through the conserved F or W. A D gene is named only where the DNA matches it firmly. Only part of the rows carry a size: once, few, many, or a class if the clone is expanded.

clone_size | j_call | d_call | cdr3_length | v_call | cdr3_aa | cdr3_nt
few | TRBJ2-7 | NA | 13 | TRBV20-1 | CSARDFRGTEQYF | TGCAGTGCTAGAGATTTTCGGGGGACCGAGCAGTACTTC
few | TRBJ1-1 | NA | 12 | TRBV6-6 | CASREAGTEAFF | TGTGCCAGCAGGGAGGCGGGCACTGAAGCTTTCTTT
few | TRBJ1-6 | NA | 15 | TRBV18 | CASSPGQGQNSPLHF | TGTGCCAGCTCACCAGGGCAGGGGCAGAATTCACCCCTCCACTTT
NA | TRBJ2-7 | NA | 14 | TRBV20-1 | CSAPAQGSKYEQYF | TGCAGTGCGCCGGCGCAGGGGTCCAAGTACGAGCAGTACTTC
few | TRBJ2-3 | NA | 15 | TRBV27 | CASSSRLTTGDTQYF | TGTGCCAGCAGTTCCAGGTTAACAACGGGAGATACGCAGTATTTT
NA | TRBJ2-1 | NA | 14 | TRBV5-1 | CASSYLSSYNEQFF | TGCGCCAGCAGCTACTTAAGCTCCTACAATGAGCAGTTCTTC
NA | TRBJ2-6 | NA | 14 | TRBV20-1 | CSAGRGSGANVLTF | TGCAGCGCCGGCAGGGGCTCTGGGGCCAACGTCCTGACTTTC
NA | TRBJ2-7 | TRBD2 | 19 | TRBV20-1 | CSARGGTSGDTRWTYEQYF | TGCAGTGCTAGAGGGGGGACTAGCGGAGATACTAGGTGGACCTACGAGCAGTACTTC
NA | TRBJ2-5 | NA | 16 | TRBV5-6 | CASSLRGAYLQETQYF | TGTGCCAGCAGCTTGAGAGGGGCGTACTTACAAGAGACCCAGTACTTC
few | TRBJ1-1 | NA | 13 | TRBV29-1 | CSAKEGGDTEAFF | TGCAGCGCCAAAGAAGGAGGCGACACTGAAGCTTTCTTT
NA | TRBJ2-2 | TRBD2 | 15 | TRBV6-2/TRBV6-3 | CASSSPGLVPGELFF | TGTGCCAGCAGTTCTCCGGGACTAGTCCCCGGGGAGCTGTTTTTT